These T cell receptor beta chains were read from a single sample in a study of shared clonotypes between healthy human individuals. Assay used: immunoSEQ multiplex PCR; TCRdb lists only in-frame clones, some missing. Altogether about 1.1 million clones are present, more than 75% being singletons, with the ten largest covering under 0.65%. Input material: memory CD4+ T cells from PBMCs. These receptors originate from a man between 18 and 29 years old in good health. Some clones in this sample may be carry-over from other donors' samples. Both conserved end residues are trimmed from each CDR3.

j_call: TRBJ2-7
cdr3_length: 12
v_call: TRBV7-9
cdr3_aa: ASSSSGRSYEQY

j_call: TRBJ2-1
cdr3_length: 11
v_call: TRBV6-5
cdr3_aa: ASSYYRNNEQF

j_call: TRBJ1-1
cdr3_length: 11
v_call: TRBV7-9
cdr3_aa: ASSFRTGGDAF

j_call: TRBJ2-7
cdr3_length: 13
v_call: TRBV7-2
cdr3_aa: ASSSTSGRTYEQY

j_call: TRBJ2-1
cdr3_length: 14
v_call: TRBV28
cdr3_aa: ASRESSASSYNEQF

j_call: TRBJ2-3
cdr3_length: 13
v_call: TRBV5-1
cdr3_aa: ASSQRGQLTDTQY

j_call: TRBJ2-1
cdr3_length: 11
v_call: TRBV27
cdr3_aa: ASSGQGGNEQF

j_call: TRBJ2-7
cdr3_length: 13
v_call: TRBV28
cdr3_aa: ASSPTSGLSYEQY

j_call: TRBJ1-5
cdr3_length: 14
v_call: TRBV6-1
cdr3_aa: ASSARDRGSNQPQH

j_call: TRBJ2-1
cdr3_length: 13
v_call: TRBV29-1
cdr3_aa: SAERGTSGRSEQF

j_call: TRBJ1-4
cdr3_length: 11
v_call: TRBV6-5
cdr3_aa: ASKQTGGTGLF

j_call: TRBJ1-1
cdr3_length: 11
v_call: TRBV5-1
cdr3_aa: ASRTIPDTEAF

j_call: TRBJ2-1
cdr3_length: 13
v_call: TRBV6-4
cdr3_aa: ASSSELAAYNEQF